This T cell receptor (beta chain) was obtained from a study of blood T cell repertoires in COVID-19. Looking at the study overall: The United States, Italy and Spain supplied acute and convalescent COVID-19 samples.

V gave up 7 bases and J gave up 6 bases, with 11 bases separating them. This CDR3 is built from 12 residues. CDR1 is SGHAT and CDR2 is FQNNGV in the germline V gene. As originally analysed: Amplification of reference gene primers provided the estimated nucleated cell counts. Assay: immunoSEQ multiplex PCR; the TCRdb copy retains only in-frame clones and omits some. That table is the source of V, J and clone size, and D and trimming were worked out from the DNA. The sample carries about 230,000 clones, 65% to 85% recorded once. The chain combines TRBV11-2 with TRBJ2-3; TRBD2 is a possible D gene (5 bases). Source material: peripheral blood. This clonotype was obtained from a woman in her 30s with COVID-19, enrolled during active disease. The CDR3 protein is CASIGWEDTQYF. The CDR3 nucleotides read TGTGCCAGCATAGGTTGGGAGGATACGCAGTATTTT. The variable domain in full, completed from reference TRBV11-2 and TRBJ2-3, reads EAGVAQSPRYKIIEKRQSVAFWCNPISGHATLYWYQQILGQGPKLLIQFQNNGVVDDSQLPKDRFSAERLKGVDSTLKIQPAKLEDSAVYLCASIGWEDTQYFGPGTRLTVL.